This entry concerns a single TCR beta chain. In the source study's methods: Reference gene primers were amplified, and this amplification served to estimate nucleated cell counts. Here immunoSEQ multiplex PCR was the method, and the copy in TCRdb shows in-frame clones only, minus some. The V and J calls and the clone size are those of that table, but D and trimming were determined from the DNA. Here the sample spans over 70,000 clones, roughly 81% being singletons. Seattle cases were enrolled at active infection and followed longitudinally. This sample is drawn from a study of blood T cell repertoires in COVID-19. Study summary: COVID-19 samples collected from the United States, Italy and Spain covered acute and convalescent phases. T cells, B-cell-depleted T cells, or PBMCs supplied cDNA or gDNA.

Deletions cut 5 bases from V and 5 bases from J, with 18 bases between. The CDR3 runs 15 residues. Germline V gives CDR1 MDHEN, CDR2 SYDVKM. The rearrangement joins TRBV28 to TRBJ1-2; no clear D. What was sequenced was peripheral blood. This sequence originates from a man in his sixties with COVID-19, enrolled during active disease. The CDR3 nucleotides are TGTGCCAGCAGTCCGGCGGACGGACGACTATATGGCTACACCTTC. Translated, it gives CASSPADGRLYGYTF.